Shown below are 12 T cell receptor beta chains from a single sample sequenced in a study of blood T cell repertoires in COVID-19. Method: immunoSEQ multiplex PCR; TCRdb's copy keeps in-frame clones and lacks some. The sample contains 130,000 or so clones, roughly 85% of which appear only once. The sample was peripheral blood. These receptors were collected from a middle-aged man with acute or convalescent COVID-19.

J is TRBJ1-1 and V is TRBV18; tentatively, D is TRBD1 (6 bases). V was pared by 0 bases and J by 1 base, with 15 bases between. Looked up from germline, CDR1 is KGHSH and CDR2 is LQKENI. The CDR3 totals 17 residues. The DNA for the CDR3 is TGTGCCAGCTCACCACCGATTACAGGGTCAAGGAACACTGAAGCTTTCTTT. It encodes CASSPPITGSRNTEAFF.

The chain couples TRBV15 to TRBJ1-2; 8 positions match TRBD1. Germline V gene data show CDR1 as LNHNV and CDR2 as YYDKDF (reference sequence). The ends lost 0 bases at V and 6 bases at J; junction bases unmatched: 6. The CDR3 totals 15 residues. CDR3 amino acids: CATSRENRGFDGYTF. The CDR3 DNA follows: TGTGCCACCAGCAGAGAGAACAGGGGGTTTGATGGCTACACCTTC.

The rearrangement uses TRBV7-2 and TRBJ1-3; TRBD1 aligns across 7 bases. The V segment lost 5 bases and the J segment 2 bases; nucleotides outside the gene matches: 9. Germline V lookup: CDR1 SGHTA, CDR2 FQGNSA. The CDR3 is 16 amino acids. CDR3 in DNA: TGTGCCAGCAGCAGCAGACAGGGTCTGGCTGGAAACACCATATATTTT. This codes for CASSSRQGLAGNTIYF. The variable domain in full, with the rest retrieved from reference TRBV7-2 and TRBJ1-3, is GAGVSQSPSNKVTEKGKDVELRCDPISGHTALYWYRQSLGQGLEFLIYFQGNSAPDKSGLPSDRFSAERTGGSVSTLTIQRTQQEDSAVYLCASSSRQGLAGNTIYFGEGSWLTVV.

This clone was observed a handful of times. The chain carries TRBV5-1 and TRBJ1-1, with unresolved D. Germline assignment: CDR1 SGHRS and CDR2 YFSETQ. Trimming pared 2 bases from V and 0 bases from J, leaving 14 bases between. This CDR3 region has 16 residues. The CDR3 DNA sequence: TGCGCCAGCAGCTTCGGGATTTTTAACATGAACACTGAAGCTTTCTTT. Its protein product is CASSFGIFNMNTEAFF.

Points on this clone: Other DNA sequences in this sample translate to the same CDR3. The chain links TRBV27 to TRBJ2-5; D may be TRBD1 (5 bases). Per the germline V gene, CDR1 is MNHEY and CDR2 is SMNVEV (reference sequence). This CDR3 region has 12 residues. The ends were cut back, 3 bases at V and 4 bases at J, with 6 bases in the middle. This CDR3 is CASSFRGETQYF. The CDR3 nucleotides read TGTGCCAGCAGTTTTAGGGGAGAGACCCAGTACTTC.

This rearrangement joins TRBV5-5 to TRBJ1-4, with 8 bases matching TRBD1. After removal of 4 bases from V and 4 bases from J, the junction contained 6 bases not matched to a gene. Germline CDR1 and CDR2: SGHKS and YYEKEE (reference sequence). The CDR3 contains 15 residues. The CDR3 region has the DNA TGTGCCAGCAGCCAAGGACAGGGCGGTAATGAAAAACTGTTTTTT. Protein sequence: CASSQGQGGNEKLFF.

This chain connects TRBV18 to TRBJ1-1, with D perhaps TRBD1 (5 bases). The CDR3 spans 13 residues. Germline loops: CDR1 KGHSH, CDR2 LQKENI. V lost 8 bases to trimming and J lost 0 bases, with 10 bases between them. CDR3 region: CASHQGMNTEAFF. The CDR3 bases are TGTGCCAGCCACCAGGGCATGAACACTGAAGCTTTCTTT.

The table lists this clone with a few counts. The DNA for the CDR3 is TGTGCCAGCAGCAGGACAGCTAATGGCTACACCTTC. Protein: CASSRTANGYTF. The V gene is TRBV7-2, the J gene TRBJ1-2; D possibly corresponds to TRBD1 (6 bases). The CDR3 loop spans 12 amino acids. V gave up 5 bases and J gave up 6 bases, with 10 bases separating them. Per the germline V gene, CDR1 is SGHTA and CDR2 is FQGNSA.

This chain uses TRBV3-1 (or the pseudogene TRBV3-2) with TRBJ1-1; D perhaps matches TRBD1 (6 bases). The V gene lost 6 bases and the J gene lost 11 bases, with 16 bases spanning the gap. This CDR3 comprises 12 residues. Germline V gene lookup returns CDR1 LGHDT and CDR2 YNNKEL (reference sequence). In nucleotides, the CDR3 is TGTGCCAGCAGTATGGGACATTCAGTCGCTTTCTTT. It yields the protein CASSMGHSVAFF.

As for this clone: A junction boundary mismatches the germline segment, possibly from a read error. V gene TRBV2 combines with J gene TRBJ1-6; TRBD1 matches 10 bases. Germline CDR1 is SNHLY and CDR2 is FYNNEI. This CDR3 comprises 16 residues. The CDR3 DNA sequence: TGTGCCAGCAGCGAAGCAATGACAGGGGGCATTACACCCCTCCACTTT. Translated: CASSEAMTGGITPLHF.

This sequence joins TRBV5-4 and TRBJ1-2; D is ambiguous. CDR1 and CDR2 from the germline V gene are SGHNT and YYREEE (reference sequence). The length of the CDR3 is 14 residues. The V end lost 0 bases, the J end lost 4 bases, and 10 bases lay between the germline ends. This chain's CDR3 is CASSLDGVAYGYTF. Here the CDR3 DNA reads TGTGCCAGCAGCTTGGACGGGGTAGCCTATGGCTACACCTTC.

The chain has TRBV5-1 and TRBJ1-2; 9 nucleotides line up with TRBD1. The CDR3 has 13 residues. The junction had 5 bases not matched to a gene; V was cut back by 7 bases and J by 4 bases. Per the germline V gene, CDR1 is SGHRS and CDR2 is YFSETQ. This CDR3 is CASGAGQGYGYTF. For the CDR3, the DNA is TGCGCCAGCGGGGCGGGACAGGGCTATGGCTACACCTTC.